The 13 T cell receptor beta chains in this list originate from one sample, sequenced in a study of OX40 agonist ivuxolimab in advanced cancers. To prepare the library, the immunoSEQ multiplex PCR assay was applied. TCRdb provides this immuneACCESS table in a form limited to in-frame rearrangements. Some clones are lacking; in checked studies, under half of them reflect an unresolved V gene, and why the rest are absent is not known. This sample comprises about 100,000 clones, 84% of them detected only once. The top ten hold approximately 5% of the sample. Material: CD4+ or CD8+ T cells sorted from blood, obtained in a trial of the OX40 agonist ivuxolimab. Receptors originate from an adult with an advanced solid tumor such as melanoma, head and neck, liver or kidney cancer.

The rearrangement joins TRBV6-1 to TRBJ2-1; 8 bases are a match to TRBD1. V shed 8 bases, J shed 8 bases, and the junction held 11 bases outside the gene matches. Germline V gene lookup returns CDR1 MNHNS and CDR2 SASEGT. This CDR3 is 14 amino acids long. CDR3 sequence: CASARDRGFDEQFF. The CDR3, as DNA: TGTGCCAGCGCCCGAGACAGGGGATTCGATGAGCAGTTCTTC.

There are a few counts of this clone. The chain recombines TRBV7-8 with TRBJ2-3; D perhaps matches TRBD2 (6 bases). Germline loops: CDR1 SGHVS, CDR2 FQNEAQ. Trimming took off 1 base at V and 4 bases at J, with 12 bases between the two ends. The CDR3 is 15 amino acids. The CDR3 nucleotides read TGTGCCAGCAGCTTAGGACAGACTAGTCCAGATACGCAGTATTTT. Translation: CASSLGQTSPDTQYF. Variable domain in full (rest from reference TRBV7-8 and TRBJ2-3): GAGVSQSPRYKVAKRGQDVALRCDPISGHVSLFWYQQALGQGPEFLTYFQNEAQLDKSGLPSDRFFAERPEGSVSTLKIQRTQQEDSAVYLCASSLGQTSPDTQYFGPGTRLTVL.

This clone has a single count. V usage is TRBV29-1 and J usage is TRBJ2-7; 11 bases map to TRBD1. Trimming cost V 8 bases and J 4 bases; bases outside gene matches: 10. Germline loops: CDR1 SQVTM, CDR2 ANQGSEA. CDR3 length equals 14 residues. CDR3 coding DNA: TGCAGCACCGCTTCCGGGACAGGGGGTTACGAGCAGTACTTC. This codes for CSTASGTGGYEQYF.

V and J are TRBV10-3 and TRBJ2-1, with 9 bases aligning to TRBD2. CDR3 size: 15 residues. Trimming took 5 bases from V and 7 from J; bases not matched to a gene: 9. Per the germline V gene, CDR1 is ENHRY and CDR2 is SYGVKD. CDR3 protein: CAISPSAGGPNEQFF. The CDR3 DNA sequence: TGTGCCATCAGTCCTTCGGCGGGAGGGCCGAATGAGCAGTTCTTC.

This rearrangement joins TRBV4-2 to TRBJ2-7, with D possibly matching TRBD2 (6 bases). Trimming stripped 0 bases from V and 6 bases from J, with 9 bases between. Germline CDR1 LGHNA, CDR2 YNFKEQ. The CDR3 extends over 13 amino acids. CDR3 sequence (DNA): TGTGCCAGCAGCCAAGACCTGGGAGGCGAGCAGTACTTC. This sequence encodes CASSQDLGGEQYF.

Concerning this clone: Germline and junction disagree at one end, which may indicate a read error. This rearrangement joins TRBV7-9 to TRBJ2-6, with D perhaps matching TRBD1 or TRBD2 (5 bases each). The CDR3 runs 16 residues. Germline assignment: CDR1 SEHNR and CDR2 FQNEAQ (reference sequence). The CDR3 loop reads CASSQDVGTGANVLTF. DNA of the CDR3: TGCGCCAGCAGCCAAGATGTAGGGACCGGGGCCAACGTCCTGACTTTC.

The gene calls are TRBV2 and TRBJ2-1; D perhaps matches TRBD2 (5 bases). The CDR3 sequence is 14 residues long. Per germline, CDR1 SNHLY and CDR2 FYNNEI. Trimming shortened V by 7 bases and J by 4 bases, and 14 bases separated the two germline ends. In nucleotides, the CDR3 is TGTGCCAGCAACCGGGGATCTTCGTACAATGAGCAGTTCTTC. It specifies CASNRGSSYNEQFF.

The J gene is TRBJ1-2, the V gene TRBV29-1; TRBD1 is a possible D gene (5 bases). This CDR3 region has 13 residues. Germline CDR1 SQVTM, CDR2 ANQGSEA. V lost 7 bases, J lost 1 base, and 13 bases lay in between. As DNA, the CDR3 is TGCAGCGGAGGGACGGGATTTAACTATGGCTACACCTTC. Protein: CSGGTGFNYGYTF.

The rearrangement uses TRBV9 and TRBJ2-5, with a possible D match to TRBD2 (6 bases). The CDR3 is 16 amino acids. CDR1 is SGDLS, CDR2 YYNGEE, per germline. Trimming shortened V by 3 bases and J by 1 base, and 16 bases separated the two germline ends. The CDR3 nucleotides are TGTGCCAGCAGCGGAGGATGGGCGGGGTCCCAAGAGACCCAGTACTTC. Its protein is CASSGGWAGSQETQYF.

V is TRBV30 and J is TRBJ1-1, with TRBD1 identical over 7 bases. Trimming took 5 bases from V and 0 from J; bases not matched to a gene: 3. Germline-derived CDR1 and CDR2 are GTSNPN and SVGIG (reference sequence). The CDR3 runs to 13 residues. The CDR3 nucleotides are TGTGCCTGGGCCGGGACAGTGAACACTGAAGCTTTCTTT. Amino acids: CAWAGTVNTEAFF.

The rearrangement joins TRBV18 to TRBJ2-2; perhaps TRBD1 as D (6 bases). In germline, CDR1 is KGHSH, CDR2 LQKENI. CDR3 length equals 16 residues. The germline V and J ends were trimmed by 8 bases and 5 bases, with 21 bases remaining between them. As DNA, the CDR3 is TGTGCCAGCCAAGGGACCGGGACATCGGGGACCGGGGAGCTGTTTTTT. Its translation is CASQGTGTSGTGELFF.

The V gene is TRBV2, the J gene TRBJ2-7; the D is unclear. CDR1 and CDR2 from the germline V gene are SNHLY and FYNNEI. The CDR3 length is 15 residues. Deletions cut 6 bases from V and 5 bases from J, with 20 bases between. Here the CDR3 DNA reads TGTGCCAGCAGGTTCTCGGCGGCAGCTGGGGACGAGCAGTACTTC. This codes for CASRFSAAAGDEQYF.

The rearrangement joins TRBV5-1 to TRBJ2-3; 7 bases map to TRBD1. Germline lookup yields CDR1 SGHRS and CDR2 YFSETQ. The V segment lost 1 base and the J segment 0 bases; nucleotides outside the gene matches: 2. The CDR3 length is 15 residues. The CDR3 DNA sequence: TGCGCCAGCAGCTTGAACAGGGGAAGCACAGATACGCAGTATTTT. It translates to CASSLNRGSTDTQYF.